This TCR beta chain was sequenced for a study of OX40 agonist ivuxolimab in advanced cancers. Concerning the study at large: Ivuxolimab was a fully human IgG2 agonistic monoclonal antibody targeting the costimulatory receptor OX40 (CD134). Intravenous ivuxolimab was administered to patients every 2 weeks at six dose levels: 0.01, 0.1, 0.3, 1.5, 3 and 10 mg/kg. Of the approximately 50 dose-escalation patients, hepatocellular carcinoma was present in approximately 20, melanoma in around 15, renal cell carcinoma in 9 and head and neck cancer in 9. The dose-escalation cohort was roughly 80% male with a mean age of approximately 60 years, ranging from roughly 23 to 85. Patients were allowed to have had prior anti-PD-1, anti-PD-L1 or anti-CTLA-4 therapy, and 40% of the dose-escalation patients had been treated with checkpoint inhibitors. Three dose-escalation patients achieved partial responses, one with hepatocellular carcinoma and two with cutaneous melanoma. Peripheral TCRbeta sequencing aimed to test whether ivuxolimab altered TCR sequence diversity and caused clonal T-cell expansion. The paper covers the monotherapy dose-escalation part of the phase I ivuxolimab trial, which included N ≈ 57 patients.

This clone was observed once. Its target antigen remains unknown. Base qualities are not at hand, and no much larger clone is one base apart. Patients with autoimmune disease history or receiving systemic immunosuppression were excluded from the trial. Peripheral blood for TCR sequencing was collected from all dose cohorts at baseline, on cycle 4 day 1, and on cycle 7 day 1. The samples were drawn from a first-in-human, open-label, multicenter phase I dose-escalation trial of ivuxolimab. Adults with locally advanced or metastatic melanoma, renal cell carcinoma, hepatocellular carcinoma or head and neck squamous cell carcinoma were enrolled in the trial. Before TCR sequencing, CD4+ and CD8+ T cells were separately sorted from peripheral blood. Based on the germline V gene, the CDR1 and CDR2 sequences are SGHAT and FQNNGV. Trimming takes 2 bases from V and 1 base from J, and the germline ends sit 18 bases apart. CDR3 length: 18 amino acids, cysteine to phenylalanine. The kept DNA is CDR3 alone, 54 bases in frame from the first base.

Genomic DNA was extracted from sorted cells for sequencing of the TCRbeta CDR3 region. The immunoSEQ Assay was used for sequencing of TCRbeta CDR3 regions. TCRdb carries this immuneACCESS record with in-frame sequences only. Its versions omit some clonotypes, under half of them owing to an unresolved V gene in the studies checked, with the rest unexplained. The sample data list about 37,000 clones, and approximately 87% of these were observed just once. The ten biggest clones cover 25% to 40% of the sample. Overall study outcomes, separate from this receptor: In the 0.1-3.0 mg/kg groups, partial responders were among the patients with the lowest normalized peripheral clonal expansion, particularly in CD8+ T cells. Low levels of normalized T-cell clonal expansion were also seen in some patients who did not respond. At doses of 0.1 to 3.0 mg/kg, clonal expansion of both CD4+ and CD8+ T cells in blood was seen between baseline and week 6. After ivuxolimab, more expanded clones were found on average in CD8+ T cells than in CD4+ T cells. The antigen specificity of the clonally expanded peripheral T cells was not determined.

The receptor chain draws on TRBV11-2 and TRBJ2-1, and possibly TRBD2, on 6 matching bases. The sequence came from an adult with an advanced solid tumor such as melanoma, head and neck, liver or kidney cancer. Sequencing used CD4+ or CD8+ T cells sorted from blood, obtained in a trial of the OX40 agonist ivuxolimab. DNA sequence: TGTGCCAGCAGCTTAAATAGCGCGGGAACAGGTTCCTACAATGAGCAGTTCTTC. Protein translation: CASSLNSAGTGSYNEQFF.